A selection of T cell receptor beta chains follows, all from one sample in a study of blood T cell repertoires in COVID-19. Sequencing used immunoSEQ multiplex PCR; TCRdb keeps in-frame clones, though not all of them. The table lists under 300,000 clones, 88% of them singletons. The sequencing sample was made of PBMCs or T cells enriched from blood (not recorded which). The receptors stem from a woman in her sixties in a cohort exposed to, infected with or recovered from COVID-19 (not recorded which). Each CDR3 is given with its conserved first and last residue. The D gene is left open where the match is weak. Clone size is given for some rows only: seen once, a few or many times, or a class if the clone is expanded.

size	V	J	D	length	CDR3	DNA
NA	TRBV18	TRBJ2-1	NA	12	CASSTTGNEQFF	TGTGCCAGCTCAACTACAGGGAATGAGCAGTTCTTC
NA	TRBV18	TRBJ1-4	NA	14	CASSPPGQREKLFF	TGTGCCAGCTCACCACCAGGACAGCGTGAAAAACTGTTTTTT
NA	TRBV28	TRBJ2-7	TRBD1	15	CASSLPGQGAYEQYF	TGTGCCAGCAGTTTGCCGGGACAGGGAGCCTACGAGCAGTACTTC
NA	TRBV5-1	TRBJ2-1	TRBD1	17	CASSLSPGTGPYNEQFF	TGCGCCAGCAGCTTGAGCCCCGGGACAGGACCTTACAATGAGCAGTTCTTC
NA	TRBV28	TRBJ2-5	NA	12	CASSGGAETQYF	TGTGCCAGCAGTGGGGGGGCTGAGACCCAGTACTTC
NA	TRBV28	TRBJ1-1	NA	15	CASSPGGGQDTEAFF	TGTGCCAGCAGTCCGGGCGGGGGGCAGGACACTGAAGCTTTCTTT
NA	TRBV24-1	TRBJ2-6	NA	16	CATSDPTYSGANVLTF	TGTGCCACCAGTGACCCTACCTACTCTGGGGCCAACGTCCTGACTTTC
NA	TRBV30	TRBJ1-5	TRBD1	15	CAWSKQGVFNQPQHF	TGTGCCTGGAGTAAACAGGGGGTCTTCAATCAGCCCCAGCATTTT
NA	TRBV29-1	TRBJ2-5	TRBD1	16	CSVEVRDRGLEETQYF	TGCAGCGTTGAAGTACGGGACAGGGGATTAGAAGAGACCCAGTACTTC
NA	TRBV29-1	TRBJ2-7	TRBD1	14	CSVKGAGGSYEQYF	TGCAGCGTTAAAGGAGCAGGGGGCAGTTACGAGCAGTACTTC
NA	TRBV4-1	TRBJ1-1	NA	13	CASSVGVDTEAFF	TGCGCCAGCAGCGTAGGGGTGGACACTGAAGCTTTCTTT
NA	TRBV6-6	TRBJ1-4	NA	12	CASKVADLGLFF	TGTGCCAGCAAGGTAGCGGATTTAGGGCTGTTTTTT
NA	TRBV5-4	TRBJ2-2	TRBD1	16	CASSLLPGQSTGELFF	TGTGCCAGCAGCCTACTACCGGGACAGTCCACCGGGGAGCTGTTTTTT
few	TRBV19	TRBJ2-5	TRBD2	18	CASSIMLGSGGYQETQYF	TGTGCCAGTAGTATTATGTTGGGTTCGGGGGGGTACCAAGAGACCCAGTACTTC
NA	TRBV15	TRBJ1-4	NA	16	CATSRTRQITNEKLFF	TGTGCCACCAGCAGAACGAGACAGATAACTAATGAAAAACTGTTTTTT
once	TRBV25-1	TRBJ2-7	TRBD1	14	CASSEWAGGREQYF	TGTGCCAGCAGTGAATGGGCAGGGGGACGCGAGCAGTACTTC
NA	TRBV30	TRBJ2-7	TRBD1	15	CAWSFGQGVSYEQYF	TGTGCCTGGAGTTTCGGGCAGGGGGTCTCCTACGAGCAGTACTTC
NA	TRBV7-2	TRBJ2-7	NA	15	CASSLTRLGLYEQYF	TGTGCCAGCAGCTTAACGAGACTAGGGTTGTACGAGCAGTACTTC
NA	TRBV27	TRBJ2-7	NA	14	CASSLRGNSYEQYF	TGTGCCAGCAGTTTAAGGGGAAACTCCTACGAGCAGTACTTC
NA	TRBV19	TRBJ1-1	TRBD1	16	CASSPRDRQTNTEAFF	TGTGCCAGTAGTCCCCGGGACAGGCAAACGAACACTGAAGCTTTCTTT
NA	TRBV5-1	TRBJ1-1	NA	15	CASSPLGGRVAEAFF	TGCGCCAGCAGCCCTCTCGGGGGGCGGGTAGCTGAAGCTTTCTTT
NA	TRBV2	TRBJ1-2	TRBD1	15	CASTGTGATNYGYTF	TGTGCCAGCACAGGGACAGGGGCGACTAACTATGGCTACACCTTC
NA	TRBV5-6	TRBJ2-1	TRBD1	15	CASSLGGQGYNEQFF	TGTGCCAGCAGCTTGGGGGGACAGGGGTACAATGAGCAGTTCTTC
NA	TRBV28	TRBJ2-7	NA	14	CASTADSPPHEQYF	TGTGCCAGCACCGCGGACAGTCCCCCTCACGAGCAGTACTTC
NA	TRBV2	TRBJ1-2	TRBD1	17	CASSRTQDRVRGGGYTF	TGTGCCAGCAGTCGTACTCAAGACAGGGTCCGAGGGGGCGGCTACACCTTC
NA	TRBV21-1	TRBJ2-3	NA	17	CASSKALAGDVTDTQYF	TGTGCCAGCAGCAAGGCGCTAGCGGGAGATGTTACAGATACGCAGTATTTT
NA	TRBV5-1	TRBJ1-4	TRBD1	13	CASSIRTGEKLFF	TGCGCCAGCAGCATCCGGACAGGGGAAAAACTGTTTTTT
NA	TRBV9	TRBJ2-7	NA	14	CASSAGGGYYEQYF	TGTGCCAGCAGCGCTGGGGGGGGCTACTACGAGCAGTACTTC
NA	TRBV20-1	TRBJ2-1	NA	11	CSARAWDEQFF	TGCAGTGCCCGAGCGTGGGATGAGCAGTTCTTC
NA	TRBV7-8	TRBJ2-1	TRBD2	17	CASSIPGLASSYNEQFF	TGTGCCAGCAGCATACCGGGACTAGCCTCCTCCTACAATGAGCAGTTCTTC
NA	TRBV11-3	TRBJ1-5	NA	19	CASSLAALRRYSSNQPQHF	TGTGCCAGCAGCTTAGCCGCCCTTCGTCGGTACAGTAGCAATCAGCCCCAGCATTTT
NA	TRBV5-1	TRBJ2-3	TRBD2	14	CASSSAGGLDTQYF	TGCGCCAGCAGCTCGGCGGGGGGACTGGATACGCAGTATTTT
NA	TRBV9	TRBJ1-4	TRBD1	16	CASSVEGGQGGEKLFF	TGTGCCAGCAGCGTAGAAGGCGGACAGGGGGGAGAAAAACTGTTTTTT
NA	TRBV23-1	TRBJ2-1	NA	13	CASSQPEENEQFF	TGCGCCAGCAGTCAACCAGAAGAAAATGAGCAGTTCTTC
NA	TRBV28	TRBJ1-6	NA	17	CASSSQMGFVRESPLHF	TGTGCCAGCAGTTCGCAAATGGGCTTTGTCAGGGAATCACCCCTCCACTTT
NA	TRBV5-1	TRBJ2-7	TRBD1	14	CASSYSGQGLEQYF	TGCGCCAGCAGCTACTCCGGACAGGGGCTCGAGCAGTACTTC
NA	TRBV7-9	TRBJ2-5	TRBD2	16	CASSSNPGTIQETQYF	TGTGCCAGCAGCTCGAACCCAGGGACTATCCAAGAGACCCAGTACTTC
NA	TRBV28	TRBJ2-3	TRBD2	15	CASATSGRAADTQYF	TGTGCCAGCGCTACTAGCGGGAGGGCCGCGGATACGCAGTATTTT
NA	TRBV3-1/TRBV3-2	TRBJ2-7	TRBD1	14	CASSRRQGIDEQYF	TGTGCCAGCAGCCGGAGACAGGGGATCGACGAGCAGTACTTC
NA	TRBV5-6	TRBJ2-2	NA	15	CASSLLRFYTGELFF	TGTGCCAGCAGCTTGTTGCGATTCTACACCGGGGAGCTGTTTTTT
NA	TRBV6-2/TRBV6-3	TRBJ2-1	NA	15	CASSYSKAGTNEQFF	TGTGCCAGCAGTTACTCGAAGGCAGGGACTAATGAGCAGTTCTTC
NA	TRBV5-1	TRBJ2-2	TRBD2	14	CASSFGTKSGELFF	TGCGCCAGCAGCTTTGGGACTAAGTCCGGGGAGCTGTTTTTT
NA	TRBV7-9	TRBJ2-7	TRBD2	15	CASSLGAGGPGEQYF	TGTGCCAGCAGCTTAGGAGCGGGAGGGCCCGGCGAGCAGTACTTC
few	TRBV4-1	TRBJ2-1	TRBD2	17	CASSQDSGTSGLNEQFF	TGCGCCAGCAGCCAAGATTCCGGGACTAGCGGTCTGAATGAGCAGTTCTTC
NA	TRBV5-1	TRBJ2-1	TRBD2	18	CASSRTSGSPSSYNEQFF	TGCGCCAGCAGCCGGACTAGCGGGAGTCCCAGCTCCTACAATGAGCAGTTCTTC
NA	TRBV2	TRBJ2-1	NA	11	CASSSDWRGFF	TGTGCCAGCAGTTCGGACTGGAGAGGGTTCTTC
NA	TRBV11-2	TRBJ1-2	NA	15	CASSLSQGRGYGYTF	TGTGCCAGCAGCTTATCCCAGGGCAGGGGCTATGGCTACACCTTC